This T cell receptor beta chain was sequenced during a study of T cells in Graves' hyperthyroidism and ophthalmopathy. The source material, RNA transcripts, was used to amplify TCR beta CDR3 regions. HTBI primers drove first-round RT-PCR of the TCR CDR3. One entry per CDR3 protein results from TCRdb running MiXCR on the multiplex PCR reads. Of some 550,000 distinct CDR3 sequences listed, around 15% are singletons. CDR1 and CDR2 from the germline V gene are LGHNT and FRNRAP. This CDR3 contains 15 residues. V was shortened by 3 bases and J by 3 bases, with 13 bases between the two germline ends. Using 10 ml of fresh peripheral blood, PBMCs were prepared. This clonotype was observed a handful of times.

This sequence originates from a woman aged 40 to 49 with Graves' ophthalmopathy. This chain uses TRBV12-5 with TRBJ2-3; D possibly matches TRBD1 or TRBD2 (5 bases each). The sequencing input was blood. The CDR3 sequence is CASGFDEGLTDTQYF. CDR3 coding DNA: TGTGCTAGTGGTTTTGATGAGGGGTTAACAGATACGCAGTATTTT.